This TCR beta chain stems from a study of graft-versus-host responses after intestinal transplantation. Background on the study: Recipients were all induced with anti-thymocyte globulin, then given tacrolimus and steroids for approximately 3 years.

Points from the study as a whole: In recipient marrow, GvH clones were found, and some appeared first in ileum or blood.

Of note for this clone: Its matching antigen is unknown.

The repertoire was sequenced with immunoSEQ multiplex PCR; TCRdb's copy has only in-frame clones and lacks some. This sample yields about 86,000 clones, of which approximately 90% are seen a single time; around 0.3% belongs to the top ten. The source of this sequence is a human donor who was the organ donor for an intestinal transplant. This specimen consisted of unstimulated CD4+ T cells sorted from spleen or lymph node cells, obtained before transplant.

In nucleotides, the CDR3 is TGTGCCAGCAGCCCCCTGGGACAGGGTGAAAAACTGTTTTTT. It codes for CASSPLGQGEKLFF. The J gene is TRBJ1-4, the V gene TRBV14, with 9 positions matching TRBD1. The CDR3 runs 14 residues. In germline, CDR1 is SGHDN, CDR2 FVKESK. The V segment lost 4 bases and the J segment 7 bases; nucleotides outside the gene matches: 4.